These 10 T cell receptor beta chains were sequenced from one sample in a study of blood T cell repertoires in COVID-19. This table comes from immunoSEQ multiplex PCR, and its TCRdb copy is limited to in-frame clones, with some not included. The data show 150,000 to 200,000 clones, about 90% seen once. Material: peripheral blood. All receptors derive from a man aged 55 to 69 with active or convalescent COVID-19.

The genes are TRBV11-2 and TRBJ1-2; D is undetermined. With 1 base removed from V and 5 bases from J, the gap between germline ends came to 8 bases. CDR3 length: 13 residues. The germline V gene has CDR1 SGHAT and CDR2 FQNNGV. CDR3 sequence: CASSLGGWYGYTF. The CDR3 nucleotides are TGTGCCAGCAGCTTAGGAGGATGGTATGGCTACACCTTC.

This rearrangement joins TRBV29-1 to TRBJ2-1; 8 bases fit TRBD2. After removal of 3 bases from V and 9 bases from J, the junction contained 10 bases not matched to a gene. CDR1 and CDR2 (germline): SQVTM, ANQGSEA. The CDR3 extends over 14 amino acids. In DNA form, the CDR3 reads TGCAGCGTTGAGGCGGGGGGAACGAGAATTGAGCAGTTCTTC. This gives the protein CSVEAGGTRIEQFF.

The chain links TRBV6-5 to TRBJ1-1, with 7 bases identical to TRBD1. CDR1 and CDR2 (germline): MNHEY, SVGAGI. This CDR3 spans 14 amino acids. The CDR3 region is CIVQGQKGNTEAFF. As DNA, the CDR3 is TGTATTGTACAGGGGCAAAAGGGGAACACTGAAGCTTTCTTT.

The rearrangement uses TRBV7-2 and TRBJ2-4; 9 nucleotides agree with TRBD2. The V segment lost 5 bases and the J segment 8 bases; nucleotides outside the gene matches: 10. CDR1 and CDR2 from the germline V gene are SGHTA and FQGNSA. The CDR3 contains 15 residues. The CDR3 protein is CASSPLWAGGHIQYF. The CDR3 region has the DNA TGTGCCAGCAGCCCCCTTTGGGCGGGGGGGCACATTCAGTACTTC. Combining the CDR3 with reference TRBV7-2 and TRBJ2-4 gives the whole variable domain GAGVSQSPSNKVTEKGKDVELRCDPISGHTALYWYRQSLGQGLEFLIYFQGNSAPDKSGLPSDRFSAERTGGSVSTLTIQRTQQEDSAVYLCASSPLWAGGHIQYFGAGTRLSVL.

CDR3 sequence reads: CASSHHRYF. The CDR3 DNA sequence: TGTGCCAGCAGCCACCACAGGTACTTC. V and J are TRBV4-2 and TRBJ2-7, with D unresolved. Germline V lookup: CDR1 LGHNA, CDR2 YNFKEQ. The CDR3 is 9 amino acids. Trimming removed 3 bases from V and 12 bases from J, with 6 bases in between.

The gene calls are TRBV6-5 and TRBJ1-1, with D possibly matching TRBD1 (6 bases). V lost 3 bases and J 3 bases, leaving 11 bases between the germline ends. This CDR3 has 14 amino acids. CDR1 is MNHEY, CDR2 SVGAGI, per germline. The CDR3 protein is CASSYQGIHTEAFF. DNA for the CDR3: TGTGCCAGCAGTTATCAGGGGATCCACACTGAAGCTTTCTTT.

This chain uses TRBV9 with TRBJ2-2, with 7 bases fitting TRBD1. The CDR3 sequence is 16 residues long. Trimming removed 2 bases from V and 6 bases from J; junction bases left unmatched: 10. The germline CDR1 and CDR2 sequences are SGDLS and YYNGEE. CDR3 in DNA: TGTGCCAGCAGCGTTCAGGCAGGGGGTATTGCCGGGGAGCTGTTTTTT. It translates to CASSVQAGGIAGELFF.

As for this clone: Other DNA variants within this sample encode the same CDR3. The chain employs TRBV2 and TRBJ1-3; D uncertain. The V gene's germline CDR1 is SNHLY and CDR2 FYNNEI. The V gene lost 7 bases and the J gene lost 1 base, with 8 bases spanning the gap. There are 13 residues in the CDR3. The CDR3 DNA sequence: TGTGCCAGCACCCGCGAATCTGGAAACACCATATATTTT. It is translated as CASTRESGNTIYF.

The V call is TRBV19, the J call TRBJ1-1, with TRBD1 as a possible D gene (5 bases). The CDR3 has 17 amino acids. Trimming pared 3 bases from V and 2 bases from J, leaving 19 bases between. The germline gives CDR1 LNHDA, CDR2 SQIVND (reference sequence). The CDR3, as DNA: TGTGCCAGTAGTATTCGTGACTGGTGGAGGGGAAACACTGAAGCTTTCTTT. Translated: CASSIRDWWRGNTEAFF.

The chain is built from TRBV3-1 (or the pseudogene TRBV3-2) and TRBJ2-3; possibly TRBD1 for D (6 bases). CDR1 LGHDT and CDR2 YNNKEL come from the germline V gene (reference sequence). Trimming shortened V by 3 bases and J by 4 bases, and 17 bases separated the two germline ends. CDR3 length equals 16 residues. The CDR3 DNA reads as TGTGCCAGCAGCCAGGGGCAGGGGAGACTCCCAGATACGCAGTATTTT. Protein: CASSQGQGRLPDTQYF.